This T cell receptor beta chain derives from a study of early T cells in non-severe SARS-CoV-2 infection. About the study: It was bulk RNA from unsorted whole blood that was sequenced, and the chains were unpaired.

This clonotype has ten or more counts. Its antigen is as yet unknown. Unique molecular identifiers were added to individual cDNA molecules. MiXCR, applied by TCRdb to the 5' RACE reads, yields one record per CDR3 protein. The sample lists 25,000 to 30,000 distinct CDR3 sequences; more than 4% were seen once. With 8 bases removed from V and 5 bases from J, the gap between germline ends came to 15 bases. Germline-derived CDR1 and CDR2 are MNHEY and SMNVEV (reference sequence). This CDR3 spans 13 amino acids. General study results and limits: CD4 and private specificities were missed by VDJdb matching, which favored anti-spike CD8 responses.

The source is an adult who was a healthcare worker with PCR-confirmed SARS-CoV-2 infection or an uninfected control (not recorded which). The V gene is TRBV27, the J gene TRBJ1-2; D is unclear. Specimen: whole blood. The CDR3 loop is CASAKERAYGYTF. As DNA, the CDR3 is TGTGCCAGCGCTAAGGAGAGAGCTTATGGCTACACCTTC.